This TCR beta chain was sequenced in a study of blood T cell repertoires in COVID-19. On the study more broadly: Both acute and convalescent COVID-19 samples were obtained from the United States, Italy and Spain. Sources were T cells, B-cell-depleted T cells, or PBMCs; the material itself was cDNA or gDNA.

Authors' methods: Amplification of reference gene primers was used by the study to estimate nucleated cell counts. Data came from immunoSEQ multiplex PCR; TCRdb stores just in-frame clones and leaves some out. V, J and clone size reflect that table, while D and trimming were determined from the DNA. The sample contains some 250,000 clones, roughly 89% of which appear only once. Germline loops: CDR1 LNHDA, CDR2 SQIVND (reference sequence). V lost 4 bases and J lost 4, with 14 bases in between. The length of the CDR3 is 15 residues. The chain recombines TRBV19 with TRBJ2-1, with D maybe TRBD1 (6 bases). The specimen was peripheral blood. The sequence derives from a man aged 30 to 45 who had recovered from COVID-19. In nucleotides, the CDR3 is TGTGCCAGTAGTACCTCTGGGGGCGGGTACAATGAGCAGTTCTTC. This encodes CASSTSGGGYNEQFF.